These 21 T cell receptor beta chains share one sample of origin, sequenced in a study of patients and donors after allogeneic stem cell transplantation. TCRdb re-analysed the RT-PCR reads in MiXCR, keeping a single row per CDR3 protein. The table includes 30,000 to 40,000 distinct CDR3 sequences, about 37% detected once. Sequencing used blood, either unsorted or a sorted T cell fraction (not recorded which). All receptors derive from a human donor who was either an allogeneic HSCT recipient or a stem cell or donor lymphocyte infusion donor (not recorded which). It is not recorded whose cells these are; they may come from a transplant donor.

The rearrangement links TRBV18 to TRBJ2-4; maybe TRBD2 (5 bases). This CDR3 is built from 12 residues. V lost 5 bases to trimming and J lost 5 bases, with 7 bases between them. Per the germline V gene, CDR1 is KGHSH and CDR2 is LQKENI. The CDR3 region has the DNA TGTGCCAGCTCAATGCGGGAAAACATTCAGTACTTC. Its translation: CASSMRENIQYF. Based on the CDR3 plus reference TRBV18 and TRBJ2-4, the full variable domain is NAGVMQNPRHLVRRRGQEARLRCSPMKGHSHVYWYRQLPEEGLKFMVYLQKENIIDESGMPKERFSAEFPKEGPSILRIQQVVRGDSAAYFCASSMRENIQYFGAGTRLSVL.

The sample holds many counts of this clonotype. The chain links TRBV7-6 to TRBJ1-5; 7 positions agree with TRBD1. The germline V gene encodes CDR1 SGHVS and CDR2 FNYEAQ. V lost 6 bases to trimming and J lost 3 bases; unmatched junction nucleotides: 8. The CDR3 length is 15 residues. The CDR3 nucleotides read TGTGCCAGCAGTTTCAGACAGGGTTTCAATCAGCCCCAGCATTTT. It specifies CASSFRQGFNQPQHF.

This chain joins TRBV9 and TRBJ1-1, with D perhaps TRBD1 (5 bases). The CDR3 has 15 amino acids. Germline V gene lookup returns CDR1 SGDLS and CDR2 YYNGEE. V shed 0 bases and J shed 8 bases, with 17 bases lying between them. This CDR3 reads CASSVEGRDYDEAFF. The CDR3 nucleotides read TGTGCCAGCAGCGTAGAGGGCAGGGACTACGACGAAGCTTTCTTT.

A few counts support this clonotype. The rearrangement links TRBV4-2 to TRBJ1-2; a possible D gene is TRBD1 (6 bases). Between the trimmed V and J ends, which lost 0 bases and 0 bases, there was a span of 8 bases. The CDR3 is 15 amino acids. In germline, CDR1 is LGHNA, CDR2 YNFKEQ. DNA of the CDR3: TGTGCCAGCAGCCAAGATCCAGGGGCTAACTATGGCTACACCTTC. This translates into CASSQDPGANYGYTF.

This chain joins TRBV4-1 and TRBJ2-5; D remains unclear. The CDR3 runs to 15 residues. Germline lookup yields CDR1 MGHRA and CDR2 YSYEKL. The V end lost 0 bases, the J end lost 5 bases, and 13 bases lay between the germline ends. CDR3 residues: CASSQDLGSRETQYF. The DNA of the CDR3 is TGCGCCAGCAGCCAAGATCTGGGTAGCAGGGAGACCCAGTACTTC.

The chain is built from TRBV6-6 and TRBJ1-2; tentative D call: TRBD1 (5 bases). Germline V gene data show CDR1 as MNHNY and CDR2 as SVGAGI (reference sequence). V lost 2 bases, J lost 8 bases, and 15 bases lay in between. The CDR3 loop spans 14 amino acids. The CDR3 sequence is CASSYQTAYSGYTF. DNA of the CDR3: TGTGCCAGCAGTTACCAGACAGCTTACAGCGGCTACACCTTC.

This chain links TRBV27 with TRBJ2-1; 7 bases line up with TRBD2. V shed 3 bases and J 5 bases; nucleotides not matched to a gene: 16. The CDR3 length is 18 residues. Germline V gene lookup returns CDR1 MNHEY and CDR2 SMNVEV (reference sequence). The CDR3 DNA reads TGTGCCAGCAGTTTCGGAGGCGTCGGGCTAGCGGAAAACAATGAGCAGTTCTTC. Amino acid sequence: CASSFGGVGLAENNEQFF.

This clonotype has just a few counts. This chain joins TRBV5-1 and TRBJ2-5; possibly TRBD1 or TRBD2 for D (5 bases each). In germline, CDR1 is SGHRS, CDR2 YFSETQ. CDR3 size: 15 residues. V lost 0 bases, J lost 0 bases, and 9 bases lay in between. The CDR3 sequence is CASSLAGADQETQYF. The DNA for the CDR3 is TGCGCCAGCAGCTTGGCCGGGGCTGACCAAGAGACCCAGTACTTC.

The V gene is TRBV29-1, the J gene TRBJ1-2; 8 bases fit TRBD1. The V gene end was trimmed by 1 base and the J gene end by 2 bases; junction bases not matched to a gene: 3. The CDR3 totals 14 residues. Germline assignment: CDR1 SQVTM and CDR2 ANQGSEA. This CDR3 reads CSVEGQGANYGYTF. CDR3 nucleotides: TGCAGCGTTGAAGGTCAGGGGGCAAACTATGGCTACACCTTC.

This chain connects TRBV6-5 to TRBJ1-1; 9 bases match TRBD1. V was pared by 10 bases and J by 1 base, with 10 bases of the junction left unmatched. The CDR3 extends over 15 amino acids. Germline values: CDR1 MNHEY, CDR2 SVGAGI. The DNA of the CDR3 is TGTGCCACCAACAGATTGGGACAGGGGAACACTGAAGCTTTCTTT. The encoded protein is CATNRLGQGNTEAFF.

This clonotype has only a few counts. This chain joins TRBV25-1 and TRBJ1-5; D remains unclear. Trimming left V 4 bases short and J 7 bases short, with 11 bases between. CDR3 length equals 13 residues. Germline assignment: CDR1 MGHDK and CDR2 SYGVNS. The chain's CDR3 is CASSAPVGQPQHF. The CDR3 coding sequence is TGTGCCAGCAGTGCACCGGTAGGACAGCCCCAGCATTTT.

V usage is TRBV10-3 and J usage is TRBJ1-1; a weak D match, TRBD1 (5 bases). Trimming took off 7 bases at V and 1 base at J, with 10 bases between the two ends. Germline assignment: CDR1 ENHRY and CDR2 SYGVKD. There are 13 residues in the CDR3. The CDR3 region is CAITGGSNTEAFF. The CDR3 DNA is TGTGCCATCACTGGGGGATCGAACACTGAAGCTTTCTTT.

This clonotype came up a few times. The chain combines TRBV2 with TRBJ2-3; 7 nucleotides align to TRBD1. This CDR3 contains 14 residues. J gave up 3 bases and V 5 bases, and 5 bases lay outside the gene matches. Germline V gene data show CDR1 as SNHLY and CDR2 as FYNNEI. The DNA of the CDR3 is TGTGCCAGCAGTACAGGGGTTGGGACAGATACGCAGTATTTT. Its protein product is CASSTGVGTDTQYF.

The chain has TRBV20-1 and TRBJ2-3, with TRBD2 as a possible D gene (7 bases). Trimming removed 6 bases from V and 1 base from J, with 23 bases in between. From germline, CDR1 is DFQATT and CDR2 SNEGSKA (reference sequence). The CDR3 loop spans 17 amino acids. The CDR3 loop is CSAIPTGGGEGTDTQYF. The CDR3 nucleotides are TGCAGTGCCATTCCTACCGGAGGGGGGGAGGGCACAGATACGCAGTATTTT.

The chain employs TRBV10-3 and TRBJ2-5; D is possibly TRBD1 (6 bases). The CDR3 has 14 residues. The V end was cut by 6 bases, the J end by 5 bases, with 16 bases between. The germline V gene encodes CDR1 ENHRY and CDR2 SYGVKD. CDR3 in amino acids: CAISLGTSGETQYF. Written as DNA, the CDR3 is TGTGCCATCAGCTTGGGGACAAGTGGGGAGACCCAGTACTTC.

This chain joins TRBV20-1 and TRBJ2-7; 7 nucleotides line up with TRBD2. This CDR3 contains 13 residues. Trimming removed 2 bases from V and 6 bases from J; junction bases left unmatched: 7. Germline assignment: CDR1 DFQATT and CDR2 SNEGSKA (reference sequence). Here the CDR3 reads CSARRRESGEQYF. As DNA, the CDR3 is TGCAGTGCTAGAAGGCGGGAGTCCGGCGAGCAGTACTTC.

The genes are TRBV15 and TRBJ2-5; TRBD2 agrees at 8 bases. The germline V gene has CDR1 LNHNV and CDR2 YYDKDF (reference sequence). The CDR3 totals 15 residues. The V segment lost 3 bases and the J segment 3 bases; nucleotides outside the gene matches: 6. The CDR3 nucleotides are TGTGCCACCAGCAGGCCTAGCGGGTCCAAAGAGACCCAGTACTTC. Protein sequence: CATSRPSGSKETQYF.

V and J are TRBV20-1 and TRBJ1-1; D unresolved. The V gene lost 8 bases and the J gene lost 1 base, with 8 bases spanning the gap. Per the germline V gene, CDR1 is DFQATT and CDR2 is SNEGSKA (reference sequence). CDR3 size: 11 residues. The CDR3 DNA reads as TGCAGTCAAATAGAGAACACTGAAGCTTTCTTT. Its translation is CSQIENTEAFF.

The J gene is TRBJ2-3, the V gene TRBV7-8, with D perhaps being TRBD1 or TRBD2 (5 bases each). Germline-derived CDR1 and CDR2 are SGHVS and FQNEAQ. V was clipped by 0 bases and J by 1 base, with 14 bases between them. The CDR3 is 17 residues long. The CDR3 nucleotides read TGTGCCAGCAGCTTAGCTCTCCGGGACCGTCGCACAGATACGCAGTATTTT. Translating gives CASSLALRDRRTDTQYF. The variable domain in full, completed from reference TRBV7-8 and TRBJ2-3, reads GAGVSQSPRYKVAKRGQDVALRCDPISGHVSLFWYQQALGQGPEFLTYFQNEAQLDKSGLPSDRFFAERPEGSVSTLKIQRTQQEDSAVYLCASSLALRDRRTDTQYFGPGTRLTVL.

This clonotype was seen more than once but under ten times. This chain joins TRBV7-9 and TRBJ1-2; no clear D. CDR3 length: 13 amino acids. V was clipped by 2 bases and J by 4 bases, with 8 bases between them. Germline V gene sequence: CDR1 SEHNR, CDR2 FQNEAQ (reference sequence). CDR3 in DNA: TGTGCCAGCAGCTTATCCGAGGGCTATGGCTACACCTTC. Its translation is CASSLSEGYGYTF.

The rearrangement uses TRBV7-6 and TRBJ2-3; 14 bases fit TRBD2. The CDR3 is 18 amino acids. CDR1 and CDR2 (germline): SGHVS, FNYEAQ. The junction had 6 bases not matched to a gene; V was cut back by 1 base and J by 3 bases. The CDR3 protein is CASSLVTSGGALTDTQYF. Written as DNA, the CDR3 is TGTGCCAGCAGCTTAGTGACTAGCGGGGGGGCCTTGACAGATACGCAGTATTTT.